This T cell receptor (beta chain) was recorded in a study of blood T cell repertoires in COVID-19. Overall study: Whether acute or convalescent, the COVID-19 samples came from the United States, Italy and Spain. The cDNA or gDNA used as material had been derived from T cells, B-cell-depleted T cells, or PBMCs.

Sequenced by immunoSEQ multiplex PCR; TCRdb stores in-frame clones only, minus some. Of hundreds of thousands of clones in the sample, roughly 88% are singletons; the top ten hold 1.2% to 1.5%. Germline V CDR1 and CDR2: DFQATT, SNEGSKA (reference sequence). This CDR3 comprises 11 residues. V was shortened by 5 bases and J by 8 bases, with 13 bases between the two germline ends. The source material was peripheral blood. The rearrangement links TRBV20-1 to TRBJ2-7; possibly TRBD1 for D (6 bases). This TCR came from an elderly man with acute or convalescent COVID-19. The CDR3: CSAEAGEQQYF. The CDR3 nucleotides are TGCAGTGCTGAAGCAGGGGAACAGCAGTACTTC.